Listed below are T cell receptor beta chains from one sample, sequenced in a study of T cell repertoires in cytomegalovirus infection. MiXCR was run by TCRdb on the reads, yielding one entry per CDR3 protein. The sample yields about 470,000 distinct CDR3 sequences, 40% to 50% seen once. Antigens for these TCRs are unknown. The source was cultured PBMCs, collected from culture after CMV antigen stimulation. All receptors derive from a human donor in good health (CMV status not recorded). Some clones in this sample may be carry-over from other donors' samples. Each CDR3 is given with its conserved first and last residue. Each record gives: J gene, V gene, clone size, D gene, CDR3 DNA, CDR3 protein. A D gene is named only where the DNA matches it firmly. A clone size is listed for some rows: how often the clone was seen (once, few, many), or a class if it is expanded.

j_gene: TRBJ1-1; v_gene: TRBV6-2/TRBV6-3; abundance: NA; d_gene: NA; CDR3nt: TGTGCCAGCAGTTCCTCATGGCCCCGGACTGAAGCTTTCTTT; CDR3aa: CASSSSWPRTEAFF
j_gene: TRBJ2-1; v_gene: TRBV7-2; abundance: many; d_gene: NA; CDR3nt: TGTGCCAGCAGCTTATACCCCCGTGGCAGGGCAGTCTACAATGAGCAGTTCTTC; CDR3aa: CASSLYPRGRAVYNEQFF
j_gene: TRBJ1-1; v_gene: TRBV5-4; abundance: NA; d_gene: NA; CDR3nt: TGTGCCAGCAGCTTGGACCTTGGAGGCACTGAAGCTTTCTTT; CDR3aa: CASSLDLGGTEAFF
j_gene: TRBJ2-3; v_gene: TRBV6-5; abundance: few; d_gene: TRBD2; CDR3nt: TGTGCCAGCAGTTTAGCGGGAACCATGAGCACAGATACGCAGTATTTT; CDR3aa: CASSLAGTMSTDTQYF
j_gene: TRBJ1-4; v_gene: TRBV7-2; abundance: NA; d_gene: TRBD1; CDR3nt: TGTGCCAGCAGCCCTTCGGGACAGGGAATTGAAAAACTGTTTTTT; CDR3aa: CASSPSGQGIEKLFF
j_gene: TRBJ2-7; v_gene: TRBV20-1; abundance: NA; d_gene: NA; CDR3nt: TGCAGTGCTGGCCAGGGCCTTAACGAGCAGTACTTC; CDR3aa: CSAGQGLNEQYF
j_gene: TRBJ2-1; v_gene: TRBV4-1; abundance: NA; d_gene: TRBD2; CDR3nt: TGCGCCAGCAGCCAAGATGACAGCGGGGGCTCCTACAATGAGCAGTTCTTC; CDR3aa: CASSQDDSGGSYNEQFF
j_gene: TRBJ1-5; v_gene: TRBV20-1; abundance: few; d_gene: NA; CDR3nt: TGCAGTGCTCGTTATAGCAATCAGCCCCAGCATTTT; CDR3aa: CSARYSNQPQHF
j_gene: TRBJ2-3; v_gene: TRBV7-2; abundance: few; d_gene: TRBD2; CDR3nt: TGTGCCAGCAGCCAGGGAGGGTGGGACACAGATACGCAGTATTTT; CDR3aa: CASSQGGWDTDTQYF
j_gene: TRBJ2-3; v_gene: TRBV6-1; abundance: many; d_gene: NA; CDR3nt: TGTGCCAGCAGGGGAAGGGGAGTTCGGACAGATACGCAGTATTTT; CDR3aa: CASRGRGVRTDTQYF
j_gene: TRBJ2-2; v_gene: TRBV7-6; abundance: few; d_gene: NA; CDR3nt: TGTGCCAGCAGCATACCTTATCGGGGAAACACCGGGGAGCTGTTTTTT; CDR3aa: CASSIPYRGNTGELFF
j_gene: TRBJ1-6; v_gene: TRBV10-3; abundance: NA; d_gene: NA; CDR3nt: TGTGCCATCAGCTCGGATCTAACAAATTCACCCCTCCACTTT; CDR3aa: CAISSDLTNSPLHF
j_gene: TRBJ2-5; v_gene: TRBV6-1; abundance: NA; d_gene: NA; CDR3nt: TGTGCCAGCAGTGAACAGGTGTTCCAAGAGACCCAGTACTTC; CDR3aa: CASSEQVFQETQYF
j_gene: TRBJ2-7; v_gene: TRBV5-5; abundance: NA; d_gene: TRBD1; CDR3nt: TGTGCCAGCAGCTCAATGACAGGGGGGAAAGGCGAGCAGTACTTC; CDR3aa: CASSSMTGGKGEQYF
j_gene: TRBJ2-1; v_gene: TRBV7-9; abundance: NA; d_gene: TRBD1; CDR3nt: TGTGCCAGCAGCCGGGCAGGGGGCTTCGAGGATGAGCAGTTCTTC; CDR3aa: CASSRAGGFEDEQFF
j_gene: TRBJ2-7; v_gene: TRBV19; abundance: NA; d_gene: NA; CDR3nt: TGTGCCAGTAGTACGGTTGGCGGTTACGAGCAGTACTTC; CDR3aa: CASSTVGGYEQYF
j_gene: TRBJ2-1; v_gene: TRBV6-2/TRBV6-3; abundance: NA; d_gene: NA; CDR3nt: TGTGCCAGCAGTTACGTGGGCCCGAACAATGAGCAGTTCTTC; CDR3aa: CASSYVGPNNEQFF
j_gene: TRBJ1-2; v_gene: TRBV2; abundance: NA; d_gene: NA; CDR3nt: TGTGCCAGCATAACGGGGGGCGACCCGATAGGCTACACCTTC; CDR3aa: CASITGGDPIGYTF
j_gene: TRBJ2-2; v_gene: TRBV2; abundance: few; d_gene: NA; CDR3nt: TGTGCCAGCACAATCCAGGCCGGGGTCGGGGAGCTGTTTTTT; CDR3aa: CASTIQAGVGELFF
j_gene: TRBJ2-5; v_gene: TRBV5-1; abundance: NA; d_gene: NA; CDR3nt: TGCGCCAGCAGCATCGGAAATCAAGAGACCCAGTACTTC; CDR3aa: CASSIGNQETQYF
j_gene: TRBJ2-7; v_gene: TRBV11-2; abundance: NA; d_gene: NA; CDR3nt: TGTGCCAGCAGCTTAGGGGACGGGAGCTCCTACGAGCAGTACTTC; CDR3aa: CASSLGDGSSYEQYF
j_gene: TRBJ1-6; v_gene: TRBV7-2; abundance: NA; d_gene: NA; CDR3nt: TGTGCCAGCAGCTCGCCTTTGGTTGGAGCACCCCTCCACTTT; CDR3aa: CASSSPLVGAPLHF
j_gene: TRBJ2-2; v_gene: TRBV12-3/TRBV12-4; abundance: few; d_gene: TRBD2; CDR3nt: TGTGCCAGCAGTTTGCGGGGGGGAACCGGGGAGCTGTTTTTT; CDR3aa: CASSLRGGTGELFF
j_gene: TRBJ2-1; v_gene: TRBV4-1; abundance: NA; d_gene: NA; CDR3nt: TGCGCCAGCAGCCAAGAGGGCCACAATGAGCAGTTCTTC; CDR3aa: CASSQEGHNEQFF
j_gene: TRBJ2-2; v_gene: TRBV7-2; abundance: NA; d_gene: NA; CDR3nt: TGTGCCAGCAGCTTATCTAGCCTGAACACCGGGGAGCTGTTTTTT; CDR3aa: CASSLSSLNTGELFF
j_gene: TRBJ2-2; v_gene: TRBV27; abundance: NA; d_gene: TRBD2; CDR3nt: TGTGCCAGCCTCCCGGGACTAGGTAACACCGGGGAGCTGTTTTTT; CDR3aa: CASLPGLGNTGELFF
j_gene: TRBJ2-1; v_gene: TRBV2; abundance: NA; d_gene: TRBD2; CDR3nt: TGTGCCAGCAGTGAATACCCCGGGAGCGGGGTGTACAATGAGCAGTTCTTC; CDR3aa: CASSEYPGSGVYNEQFF
j_gene: TRBJ2-1; v_gene: TRBV6-1; abundance: NA; d_gene: TRBD2; CDR3nt: TGTGCCAGCAGCGGACTAGCGAAGGGTATTGCGGGTGAGCAGTTCTTC; CDR3aa: CASSGLAKGIAGEQFF
j_gene: TRBJ1-2; v_gene: TRBV11-2; abundance: NA; d_gene: NA; CDR3nt: TGTGCCAGCAGCCCGGACGGGTCCTATGACTACACCTTC; CDR3aa: CASSPDGSYDYTF
j_gene: TRBJ2-2; v_gene: TRBV7-2; abundance: few; d_gene: NA; CDR3nt: TGTGCCAGCAGCTTATTAAGGACCACCGGGGAGCTGTTTTTT; CDR3aa: CASSLLRTTGELFF
j_gene: TRBJ2-1; v_gene: TRBV5-4; abundance: few; d_gene: NA; CDR3nt: TGTGCCAGCAGCTTTGCAGGCGCAAGCAATGAGCAGTTTTTC; CDR3aa: CASSFAGASNEQFF
j_gene: TRBJ2-6; v_gene: TRBV19; abundance: few; d_gene: NA; CDR3nt: TGTGCCAGTAGCCCTGGGGGGGCCGGGGCCAACGTCCTGACTTTC; CDR3aa: CASSPGGAGANVLTF
j_gene: TRBJ1-4; v_gene: TRBV12-3/TRBV12-4; abundance: NA; d_gene: NA; CDR3nt: TGTGCCAGCAGTTCACACGGGAACCCTGAAAAACTGTTTTTT; CDR3aa: CASSSHGNPEKLFF
j_gene: TRBJ2-5; v_gene: TRBV20-1; abundance: NA; d_gene: TRBD2; CDR3nt: TGCAGTGCTAGGGCCGGGACTAGCGGGGGTGAGACCCAGTACTTC; CDR3aa: CSARAGTSGGETQYF
j_gene: TRBJ2-5; v_gene: TRBV11-2; abundance: few; d_gene: TRBD1; CDR3nt: TGTGCCAGCAGCTTAGAGGGGACAGGGCGCGAGACCCAGTACTTC; CDR3aa: CASSLEGTGRETQYF
j_gene: TRBJ2-2; v_gene: TRBV7-2; abundance: NA; d_gene: NA; CDR3nt: TGTGCCAGCAGCTTAGGGGTATCGGCCACCGGGGAGCTGTTTTTT; CDR3aa: CASSLGVSATGELFF
j_gene: TRBJ2-5; v_gene: TRBV7-2; abundance: NA; d_gene: NA; CDR3nt: TGTGCCAGCAGCAAGAGCTGGCAAGAGACCCAGTACTTC; CDR3aa: CASSKSWQETQYF
j_gene: TRBJ2-1; v_gene: TRBV11-2; abundance: NA; d_gene: NA; CDR3nt: TGTGCCAGCAGCGCCCTTGAGCCCTACAATGAGCAGTTCTTC; CDR3aa: CASSALEPYNEQFF
j_gene: TRBJ1-4; v_gene: TRBV20-1; abundance: once; d_gene: NA; CDR3nt: TGCAGTGCCTTAGGAGGGGAGAATGAAAAACTGTTTTTT; CDR3aa: CSALGGENEKLFF
j_gene: TRBJ1-1; v_gene: TRBV7-8; abundance: few; d_gene: NA; CDR3nt: TGTGCCAGCAGCCGCCCGGGGGGCGGGGGGCGAGCTTTCTTT; CDR3aa: CASSRPGGGGRAFF
j_gene: TRBJ1-3; v_gene: TRBV7-2; abundance: NA; d_gene: TRBD1; CDR3nt: TGTGCCAGCAGCTTTACAGGGGGCGCTGGAAACACCATATATTTT; CDR3aa: CASSFTGGAGNTIYF
j_gene: TRBJ1-5; v_gene: TRBV7-2; abundance: NA; d_gene: NA; CDR3nt: TGTGCCAGCAGCCCAAACCAGGGAGGGAACAATCAGCCCCAGCATTTT; CDR3aa: CASSPNQGGNNQPQHF
j_gene: TRBJ1-1; v_gene: TRBV4-1; abundance: few; d_gene: NA; CDR3nt: TGCGCCAGCAGCGCACGTTTTCAGGGGAACACTGAAGCTTTCTTT; CDR3aa: CASSARFQGNTEAFF
j_gene: TRBJ2-7; v_gene: TRBV19; abundance: NA; d_gene: NA; CDR3nt: TGTGCCAGTAGTCACCCGGGCGACTCCTACGAGCAGTACTTC; CDR3aa: CASSHPGDSYEQYF
j_gene: TRBJ2-3; v_gene: TRBV20-1; abundance: NA; d_gene: TRBD1; CDR3nt: TGCAGTGCCCCGGGACAGGGGGCCGCTACGCAGTATTTT; CDR3aa: CSAPGQGAATQYF
j_gene: TRBJ2-7; v_gene: TRBV6-2/TRBV6-3; abundance: NA; d_gene: TRBD2; CDR3nt: TGTGCCAGCAGAGACGGACTAGCGGTTGACTACGAGCAGTACTTC; CDR3aa: CASRDGLAVDYEQYF
j_gene: TRBJ1-6; v_gene: TRBV20-1; abundance: NA; d_gene: NA; CDR3nt: TGCAGTGCTAGAAACCCTGGGGTTTCACCCCTCCACTTT; CDR3aa: CSARNPGVSPLHF
j_gene: TRBJ2-5; v_gene: TRBV5-1; abundance: NA; d_gene: TRBD2; CDR3nt: TGCGCCAGCAGCCAATCTAACGGACTAGCGGGAGAGACCCAGTACTTC; CDR3aa: CASSQSNGLAGETQYF
j_gene: TRBJ1-2; v_gene: TRBV25-1; abundance: NA; d_gene: NA; CDR3nt: TGTGCCAGCAGTGTGGCGGGGGGCCGGGGAGGCTACACCTTC; CDR3aa: CASSVAGGRGGYTF
j_gene: TRBJ2-7; v_gene: TRBV4-2; abundance: NA; d_gene: TRBD2; CDR3nt: TGTGCCAGCAGCCAAGGCGGGGGGGCCCCCTACGAGCAGTACTTC; CDR3aa: CASSQGGGAPYEQYF
j_gene: TRBJ1-5; v_gene: TRBV19; abundance: few; d_gene: NA; CDR3nt: TGTGCCAGTAGTATTCGATGGAGTCCGTCAGGTTCAGTTCAGCCCCAGCATTTT; CDR3aa: CASSIRWSPSGSVQPQHF
j_gene: TRBJ2-3; v_gene: TRBV12-3/TRBV12-4; abundance: few; d_gene: NA; CDR3nt: TGTGCCAGCAGTTTGGGTGGCGCCTCTCCAGATACGCAGTATTTT; CDR3aa: CASSLGGASPDTQYF
j_gene: TRBJ2-1; v_gene: TRBV7-9; abundance: NA; d_gene: TRBD1; CDR3nt: TGTGCCAGCAGCTTGCCGGGACAGAGATACAATGAGCAGTTCTTC; CDR3aa: CASSLPGQRYNEQFF
j_gene: TRBJ2-2; v_gene: TRBV19; abundance: few; d_gene: NA; CDR3nt: TGTGCCAGTCTCCGACAGGCCTTCGAGGCGGGGGCGATGGGAAACACCGGGGAGCTGTTTTTT; CDR3aa: CASLRQAFEAGAMGNTGELFF